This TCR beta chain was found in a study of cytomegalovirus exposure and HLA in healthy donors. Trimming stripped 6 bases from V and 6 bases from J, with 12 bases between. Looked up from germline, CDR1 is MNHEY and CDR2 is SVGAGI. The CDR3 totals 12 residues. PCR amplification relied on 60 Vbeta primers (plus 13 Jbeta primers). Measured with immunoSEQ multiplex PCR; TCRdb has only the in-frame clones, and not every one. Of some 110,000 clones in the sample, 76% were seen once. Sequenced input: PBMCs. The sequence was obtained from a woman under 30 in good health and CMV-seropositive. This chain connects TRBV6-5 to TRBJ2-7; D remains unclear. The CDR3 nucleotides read TGTGCCAGCAGCCAAAACACGGGCGAGCAGTACTTC. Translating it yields CASSQNTGEQYF.